The T cell receptor beta chain under discussion was sequenced for a study of identical twins. Study results and caveats: Monozygotic twin pairs showed more out-of-frame TCR alpha sharing than models estimated. The same donors were not followed; conclusions instead depended on cross-sectional statistical analysis.

A universal primer site arose from template switching, and cDNA bore unique molecular identifiers. Each CDR3 protein gets one entry after TCRdb re-called the 5' RACE reads with MiXCR. The sample includes about 720,000 distinct CDR3 sequences, 8.6% of them seen just once. Trimming cost V 2 bases and J 2 bases, with 14 bases left between them. CDR3 length: 16 residues. Germline V gene data show CDR1 as SGHDT and CDR2 as YYEEEE. Worth noting for this clonotype: Antigen: not known.

The sample also formed part of further work on yellow fever vaccine responses in identical twins.

This receptor was identified in a woman between 18 and 29 years old in good health. The sequenced sample was PBMCs. The chain employs TRBV5-6 and TRBJ2-1; perhaps TRBD1 as D (6 bases). CDR3 coding DNA: TGTGCCAGCAGCTTAGAAGGGGGTAGCCCCTACAATGAGCAGTTCTTC. Its translation: CASSLEGGSPYNEQFF.